The next 16 T cell receptor beta chains were all read from a single sample in a study of cytomegalovirus exposure and HLA in healthy donors. The primer mix had 60 Vbeta and 13 Jbeta primers. The repertoire was sequenced with immunoSEQ multiplex PCR; TCRdb's copy has only in-frame clones and lacks some. The table lists 150,000 to 200,000 clones, 75% of them singletons. Sequenced: PBMCs. The receptor source for this set is a woman in her fifties or sixties in good health and CMV-seropositive.

This clone has just a few counts. The chain is built from TRBV27 and TRBJ2-7, with 8 bases matching TRBD1. The CDR3 is 14 residues long. V trimming: 2 bases; J trimming: 4 bases; junction bases outside the gene matches: 4. The germline V gene encodes CDR1 MNHEY and CDR2 SMNVEV (reference sequence). The CDR3 region is CASSLSRGPYEQYF. CDR3 sequence (DNA): TGTGCCAGCAGTTTAAGCAGGGGGCCTTACGAGCAGTACTTC.

In the case of this clone: Other DNA sequences in this sample translate to the same CDR3. This chain connects TRBV30 to TRBJ1-1; tentative D call: TRBD1 (6 bases). This CDR3 comprises 11 residues. Germline assignment: CDR1 GTSNPN and CDR2 SVGIG (reference sequence). The V and J ends lost 7 bases and 5 bases respectively, with 11 bases between them. The CDR3: CALQGETEAFF. CDR3 coding DNA: TGTGCCTTACAGGGTGAAACTGAAGCTTTCTTT.

The rearrangement uses TRBV6-1 and TRBJ1-4; the match to TRBD1 covers 10 bases. Germline V gene data show CDR1 as MNHNS and CDR2 as SASEGT. The CDR3 loop spans 14 amino acids. Trimming removed 6 bases from V and 6 bases from J; junction bases left unmatched: 4. The CDR3 DNA is TGTGCCAGCAGCGGGACAGGGGTCTATGAAAAACTGTTTTTT. Translated: CASSGTGVYEKLFF.

The genes are TRBV5-1 and TRBJ1-6, with TRBD1 matching 7 bases. V shed 4 bases and J 11 bases; nucleotides not matched to a gene: 9. Germline-derived CDR1 and CDR2 are SGHRS and YFSETQ. The CDR3 length is 14 residues. The CDR3 region is CASSEGQLRTPLHF. CDR3 sequence (DNA): TGCGCCAGCAGCGAGGGACAGCTCAGGACACCCCTCCACTTT.

The chain uses TRBV25-1 and TRBJ1-5, with a possible D match to TRBD1 (5 bases). This CDR3 comprises 12 residues. CDR1 MGHDK and CDR2 SYGVNS come from the germline V gene. V lost 5 bases and J 5 bases, leaving 7 bases between the germline ends. The CDR3 coding sequence is TGTGCCAGCAGTTCCAGGGATCAGCCCCAGCATTTT. It specifies CASSSRDQPQHF.

The chain links TRBV6-1 to TRBJ1-1, with D maybe TRBD1 (5 bases). Germline CDR1 is MNHNS and CDR2 is SASEGT. CDR3 length equals 13 residues. V gave up 5 bases and J gave up 4 bases, with 11 bases separating them. The DNA of the CDR3 is TGTGCCAGCAGTTCGCGGGGGTCCACTGAAGCTTTCTTT. Its protein product is CASSSRGSTEAFF.

The chain links TRBV13 to TRBJ2-1; 12 positions agree with TRBD1. This CDR3 region has 15 residues. V was clipped by 6 bases and J by 10 bases; unmatched bases: 10. Germline assignment: CDR1 PRHDT and CDR2 FYEKMQ (reference sequence). Here the CDR3 reads CASSLRDRGLEEQFF. CDR3 in DNA: TGTGCCAGCAGTCTCCGGGACAGGGGGCTTGAGGAGCAGTTCTTC.

This chain connects TRBV29-1 to TRBJ2-3, with 10 bases identical to TRBD2. The CDR3 is 15 residues long. Per germline, CDR1 SQVTM and CDR2 ANQGSEA. V trimming: 6 bases; J trimming: 0 bases; junction bases outside the gene matches: 6. The DNA of the CDR3 is TGCAGCGTAGACATAGCGGGGGGTAGCACAGATACGCAGTATTTT. The encoded protein is CSVDIAGGSTDTQYF.

This chain joins TRBV29-1 and TRBJ1-2; the D gene is possibly TRBD1 (6 bases). V lost 7 bases, J lost 3 bases, and 18 bases lay in between. Germline V gene lookup returns CDR1 SQVTM and CDR2 ANQGSEA. The CDR3 loop spans 14 amino acids. The DNA of the CDR3 is TGCAGCGCGGGAGGAGGGGGGAAGGACTATGGCTACACCTTC. Encoded protein: CSAGGGGKDYGYTF.

The CDR3 reads CASSSQVNTEAFF. Written as DNA, the CDR3 is TGTGCCAGCAGCTCGCAGGTAAACACTGAAGCTTTCTTT. The J gene is TRBJ1-1, the V gene TRBV7-7; D is undetermined. This CDR3 has 13 amino acids. V lost 4 bases to trimming and J lost 2 bases, with 8 bases between them. The V gene's germline CDR1 is SSHAT and CDR2 FNYEAQ (reference sequence).

V is TRBV9 and J is TRBJ2-7; 9 nucleotides align to TRBD2. V lost 4 bases, J lost 3 bases, and 8 bases stayed unmatched. Germline V gene lookup returns CDR1 SGDLS and CDR2 YYNGEE. The CDR3 totals 15 residues. The CDR3 coding sequence is TGTGCCAGCAGCCAGACTAGCGGAGCTCACTACGAGCAGTACTTC. This codes for CASSQTSGAHYEQYF.

The rearrangement links TRBV14 to TRBJ1-1, with D perhaps matching TRBD1 (5 bases). V lost 1 base, J lost 5 bases, and 17 bases lay in between. The CDR3 is 16 residues long. Germline CDR1 SGHDN, CDR2 FVKESK. The CDR3 is CASSQVRGSLGTEAFF. The DNA of the CDR3 is TGTGCCAGCAGCCAAGTCCGGGGGTCCTTAGGGACTGAAGCTTTCTTT.

The chain couples TRBV9 to TRBJ1-1; TRBD1 is a possible D gene (5 bases). The CDR3 runs to 14 residues. Per germline, CDR1 SGDLS and CDR2 YYNGEE. V dropped 4 bases and J dropped 1 base, with 11 bases sitting between them. In nucleotides, the CDR3 is TGTGCCAGCAGCCCCACACAGGCGAACACTGAAGCTTTCTTT. Protein sequence: CASSPTQANTEAFF.

The chain is built from TRBV2 and TRBJ1-2; TRBD1 aligns across 10 bases. The junction had 9 bases not matched to a gene; V was cut back by 7 bases and J by 7 bases. Germline CDR1 reads SNHLY; CDR2 reads FYNNEI. The CDR3 spans 14 residues. In DNA form, the CDR3 reads TGTGCCAGCACCTCCAAGACAGGGGGCTGTGGCTACACCTTC. Its protein is CASTSKTGGCGYTF.

This clone was counted once. This chain joins TRBV7-9 and TRBJ2-7; D uncertain. The V and J ends lost 5 bases and 6 bases respectively, with 14 bases between them. The CDR3 has 13 amino acids. Germline V gene lookup returns CDR1 SEHNR and CDR2 FQNEAQ (reference sequence). The CDR3 reads CASSLDGSGEQYF. CDR3 bases: TGTGCCAGCAGCCTAGACGGTTCGGGCGAGCAGTACTTC.

In its sample, this clone was seen a few times. The chain couples TRBV6-1 to TRBJ2-5, with TRBD1 matching over 8 bases. The J call may not be correct, given that the DNA end is closer to TRBJ2-7. Per the germline V gene, CDR1 is MNHNS and CDR2 is SASEGT. The CDR3 runs to 15 residues. In nucleotides, the CDR3 is TGTGCCAGCAGTGTAACAGGGGGGAACTCCTACGAGCAGTACTTC. It is translated as CASSVTGGNSYEQYF.